The clone carrying this T cell receptor (beta chain) was counted only a few times. These data originate in a study of cytotoxic CD8 clonotypes in ibrutinib-treated CLL. Some clones are missing from TCRdb's copy, which holds only in-frame ones; the method was immunoSEQ multiplex PCR. There are about 45,000 clones in the sample; under 80% occur only once, and 20% to 25% lies in the top ten. V was cut by 10 bases and J by 7 bases, with 19 bases left in between. The CDR3 is 13 amino acids. CDR1 and CDR2 from the germline V gene are ENHRY and SYGVKD. Sequences were derived from PBMCs, sampled after 24 months of ibrutinib treatment. The J gene is TRBJ1-2, the V gene TRBV10-3; D possibly corresponds to TRBD1 (6 bases). This clonotype was sampled from a human donor with chronic lymphocytic leukemia. CDR3 sequence: CATHMGGQGGYTF. CDR3 DNA sequence: TGTGCCACCCACATGGGGGGGCAAGGTGGCTACACCTTC.